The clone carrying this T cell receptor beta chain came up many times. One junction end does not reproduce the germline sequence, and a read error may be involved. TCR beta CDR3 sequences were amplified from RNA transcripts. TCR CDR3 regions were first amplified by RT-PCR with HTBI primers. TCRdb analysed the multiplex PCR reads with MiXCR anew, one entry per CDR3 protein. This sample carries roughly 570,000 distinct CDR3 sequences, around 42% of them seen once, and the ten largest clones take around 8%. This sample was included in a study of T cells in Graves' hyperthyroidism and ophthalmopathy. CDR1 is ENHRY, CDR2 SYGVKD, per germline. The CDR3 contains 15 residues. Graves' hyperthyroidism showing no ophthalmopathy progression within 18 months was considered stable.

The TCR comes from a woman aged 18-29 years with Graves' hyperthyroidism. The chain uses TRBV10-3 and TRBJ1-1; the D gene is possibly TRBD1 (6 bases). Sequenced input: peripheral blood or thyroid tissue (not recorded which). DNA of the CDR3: TGTGCCATCAGTGAGGCCAACAGGGTGAAAACTGAAGCTTTCTTT. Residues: CAISEANRVKTEAFF.